What follows are 14 T cell receptor beta chains derived from one specimen sequenced in a study of OX40 agonist ivuxolimab in advanced cancers. The repertoire was sequenced with immunoSEQ multiplex PCR; TCRdb's copy has only in-frame clones and lacks some. Among 65,000 to 75,000 clones, 70% to 90% were seen once, and the ten largest hold 2% to 2.5%. The starting material was CD4+ or CD8+ T cells sorted from blood, obtained in a trial of the OX40 agonist ivuxolimab. The receptors shown here come from an adult with an advanced solid tumor such as melanoma, head and neck, liver or kidney cancer.

The J gene is TRBJ2-7, the V gene TRBV18; D uncertain. The CDR3 sequence is 15 residues long. Between the trimmed V and J ends, which lost 3 bases and 3 bases, there was a span of 15 bases. Germline assignment: CDR1 KGHSH and CDR2 LQKENI. The CDR3 here is CASSPQSIVNYEQYF. In DNA form, the CDR3 reads TGTGCCAGCTCACCTCAGAGCATTGTAAACTACGAGCAGTACTTC.

The V and J genes are TRBV19 and TRBJ1-1, with TRBD1 matching 9 bases. The V and J ends lost 9 bases and 12 bases, in that order; junction bases with no gene match: 17. The germline V gene has CDR1 LNHDA and CDR2 SQIVND (reference sequence). This CDR3 is 14 amino acids long. In DNA, the CDR3 is TGTGCCAGCTCCCCACAGGGGGCAGAGACGGTGCCTTTCTTT. Translated, it gives CASSPQGAETVPFF.

This clone was counted a single time. The chain has TRBV25-1 and TRBJ1-6; D not certain. Germline V gene sequence: CDR1 MGHDK, CDR2 SYGVNS. CDR3 length equals 12 residues. V was pared by 2 bases and J by 7 bases, with 3 bases between. The CDR3 reads CASSEGNSPLHF. DNA of the CDR3: TGTGCCAGCAGTGAAGGCAATTCACCCCTCCACTTT.

This chain connects TRBV2 to TRBJ2-7; no clear D. The V gene's germline CDR1 is SNHLY and CDR2 FYNNEI. Trimming took 6 bases from V and 3 from J, leaving 12 bases between them. The CDR3 runs 13 residues. The CDR3 loop is CASSRQLLYEQYF. In DNA form, the CDR3 reads TGTGCCAGCAGCAGGCAGCTACTCTACGAGCAGTACTTC.

The chain couples TRBV6-1 to TRBJ2-7, with TRBD1 matching 8 bases. V lost 6 bases and J lost 0; bases outside the gene matches: 4. CDR3 length: 14 amino acids. Germline V gives CDR1 MNHNS, CDR2 SASEGT. This chain's CDR3 is CASRTDRDSYEQYF. The CDR3 DNA sequence: TGTGCCAGCAGGACGGACAGGGACTCCTACGAGCAGTACTTC.

V is TRBV19 and J is TRBJ1-1; TRBD1 agrees at 8 bases. Per germline, CDR1 LNHDA and CDR2 SQIVND (reference sequence). The CDR3 extends over 14 amino acids. Trimming removed 5 bases from V and 1 base from J; junction bases left unmatched: 3. CDR3: CASSVQGGNTEAFF. The CDR3 region has the DNA TGTGCCAGTAGTGTACAGGGGGGGAACACTGAAGCTTTCTTT.

The rearrangement links TRBV9 to TRBJ2-7; TRBD2 matches 7 bases. The CDR3 is made up of 15 amino acids. CDR1 and CDR2 (germline): SGDLS, YYNGEE. Losses at the gene ends were 0 bases for V and 4 bases for J; bases not matched to a gene: 7. CDR3 in DNA: TGTGCCAGCAGCGTAGAGGTGGGAGGGCCTTACGAGCAGTACTTC. Its translation is CASSVEVGGPYEQYF.

The chain combines TRBV7-9 with TRBJ1-1; TRBD1 matches 7 bases. This CDR3 comprises 14 residues. In germline, CDR1 is SEHNR, CDR2 FQNEAQ (reference sequence). The V segment lost 6 bases and the J segment 6 bases; nucleotides outside the gene matches: 10. The CDR3 DNA reads as TGTGCCAGCAGGTTAACAGGGGCTACTCCTGAAGCTTTCTTT. Translating gives CASRLTGATPEAFF. Together with reference TRBV7-9 and TRBJ1-1, the CDR3 gives the full variable domain: DTGVSQNPRHKITKRGQNVTFRCDPISEHNRLYWYRQTLGQGPEFLTYFQNEAQLEKSRLLSDRFSAERPKGSFSTLEIQRTEQGDSAMYLCASRLTGATPEAFFGQGTRLTVV.

This clone was seen only once. The chain recombines TRBV19 with TRBJ1-2; D perhaps matches TRBD1 (5 bases). The V gene lost 7 bases and the J gene lost 3 bases, with 15 bases spanning the gap. CDR1 is LNHDA and CDR2 is SQIVND in the germline V gene (reference sequence). The CDR3 contains 14 residues. CDR3 residues: CASMSQGRDYGYTF. The CDR3 DNA reads TGTGCCAGTATGTCGCAGGGAAGGGACTATGGCTACACCTTC.

This chain links TRBV4-2 with TRBJ2-6, with a possible D match to TRBD2 (6 bases). V lost 6 bases and J 0 bases, leaving 12 bases between the germline ends. Germline V gene data show CDR1 as LGHNA and CDR2 as YNFKEQ. CDR3 length equals 16 residues. This CDR3 reads CASRGLGGSGANVLTF. CDR3 DNA sequence: TGTGCCAGCAGGGGCCTCGGGGGCTCTGGGGCCAACGTCCTGACTTTC.

This clone was counted only a few times. This chain uses TRBV5-1 with TRBJ1-4, with 9 bases lining up with TRBD1. Germline loops: CDR1 SGHRS, CDR2 YFSETQ. Trimming cost V 4 bases and J 7 bases; bases outside gene matches: 5. This CDR3 has 14 amino acids. The CDR3, as DNA: TGCGCCAGCAGCCCACAGGGGGCGAGTGAAAAACTGTTTTTT. Residues: CASSPQGASEKLFF.

This clone was counted a single time. V and J are TRBV21-1 and TRBJ2-4; TRBD1, as called in the table, went unchecked against the DNA. TRBV21-1 is marked as a pseudogene. The CDR3 has 16 amino acids. The CDR3 nucleotides read TGTGCCAGCAGCAGGAAAACAGGGTGCTATCGAAACATTCAGTACTTC. Amino acid sequence: CASSRKTGCYRNIQYF.

The chain combines TRBV11-3 with TRBJ2-2, with a weak D call TRBD2 (6 bases). The CDR3 has 18 amino acids. V shed 1 base and J shed 7 bases, with 22 bases lying between them. The germline gives CDR1 SGHNT, CDR2 YENEEA. The CDR3 here is CASSLGPPPGAGNGELFF. In nucleotides, the CDR3 is TGTGCCAGCAGCTTAGGCCCCCCCCCGGGCGCGGGGAACGGGGAGCTGTTTTTT.

A few counts support this clone. The V call is TRBV19, the J call TRBJ1-5, with a possible D match to TRBD1 (5 bases). The CDR3 is 13 amino acids. Germline V gives CDR1 LNHDA, CDR2 SQIVND (reference sequence). The germline V and J ends were trimmed by 5 bases and 6 bases, with 11 bases remaining between them. The CDR3 here is CASSSGLGQPQHF. The CDR3 DNA reads as TGTGCCAGTAGTTCAGGGTTAGGTCAGCCCCAGCATTTT.